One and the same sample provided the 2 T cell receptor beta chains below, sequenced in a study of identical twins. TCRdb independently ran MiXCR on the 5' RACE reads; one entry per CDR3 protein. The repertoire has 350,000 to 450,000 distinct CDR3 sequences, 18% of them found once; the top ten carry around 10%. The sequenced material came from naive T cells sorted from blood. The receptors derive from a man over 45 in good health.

The CDR3, as DNA: TGCAGTGCTAGGGGGGGTCTAGCGTGGGGTGGCAATGAGCAGTTCTTC. This codes for CSARGGLAWGGNEQFF. The chain is built from TRBV20-1 and TRBJ2-1; tentatively, D is TRBD2 (6 bases). This CDR3 contains 16 residues. Germline V gives CDR1 DFQATT, CDR2 SNEGSKA (reference sequence). V lost 3 bases to trimming and J lost 6 bases, with 21 bases between them.

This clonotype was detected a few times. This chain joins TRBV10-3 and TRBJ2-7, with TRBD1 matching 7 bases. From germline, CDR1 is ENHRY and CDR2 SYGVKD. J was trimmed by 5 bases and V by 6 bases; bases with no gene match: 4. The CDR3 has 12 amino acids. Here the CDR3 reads CAIRGTVDEQYF. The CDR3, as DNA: TGTGCCATCAGGGGGACAGTCGACGAGCAGTACTTC.